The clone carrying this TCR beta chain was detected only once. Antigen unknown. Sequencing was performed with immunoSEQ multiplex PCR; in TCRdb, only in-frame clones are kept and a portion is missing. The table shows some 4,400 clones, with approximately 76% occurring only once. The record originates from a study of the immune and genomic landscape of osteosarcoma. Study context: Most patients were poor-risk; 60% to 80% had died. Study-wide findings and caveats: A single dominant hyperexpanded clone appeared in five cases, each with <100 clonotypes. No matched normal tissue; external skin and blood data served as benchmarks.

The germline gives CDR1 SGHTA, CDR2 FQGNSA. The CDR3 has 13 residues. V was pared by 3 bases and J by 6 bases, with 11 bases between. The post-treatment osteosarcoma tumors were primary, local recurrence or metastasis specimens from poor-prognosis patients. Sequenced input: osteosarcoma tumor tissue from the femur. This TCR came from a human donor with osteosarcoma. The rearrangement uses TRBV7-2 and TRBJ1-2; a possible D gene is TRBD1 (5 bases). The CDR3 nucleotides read TGTGCCAGCAGCTTTCAGGGAGTAGATGGCTACACCTTC. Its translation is CASSFQGVDGYTF.